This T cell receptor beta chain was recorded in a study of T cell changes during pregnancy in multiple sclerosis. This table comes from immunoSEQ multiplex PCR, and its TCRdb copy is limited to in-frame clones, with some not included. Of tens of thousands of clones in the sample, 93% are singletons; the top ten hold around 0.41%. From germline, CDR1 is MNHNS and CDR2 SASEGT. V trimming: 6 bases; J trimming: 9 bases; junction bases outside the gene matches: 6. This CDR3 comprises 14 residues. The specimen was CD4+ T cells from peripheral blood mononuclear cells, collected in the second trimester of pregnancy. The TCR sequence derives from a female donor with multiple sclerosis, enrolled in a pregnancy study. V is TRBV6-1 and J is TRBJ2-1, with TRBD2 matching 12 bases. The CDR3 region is CASRPLAGGFEQFF. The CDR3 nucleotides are TGTGCCAGCAGGCCACTAGCGGGAGGCTTTGAGCAGTTCTTC.